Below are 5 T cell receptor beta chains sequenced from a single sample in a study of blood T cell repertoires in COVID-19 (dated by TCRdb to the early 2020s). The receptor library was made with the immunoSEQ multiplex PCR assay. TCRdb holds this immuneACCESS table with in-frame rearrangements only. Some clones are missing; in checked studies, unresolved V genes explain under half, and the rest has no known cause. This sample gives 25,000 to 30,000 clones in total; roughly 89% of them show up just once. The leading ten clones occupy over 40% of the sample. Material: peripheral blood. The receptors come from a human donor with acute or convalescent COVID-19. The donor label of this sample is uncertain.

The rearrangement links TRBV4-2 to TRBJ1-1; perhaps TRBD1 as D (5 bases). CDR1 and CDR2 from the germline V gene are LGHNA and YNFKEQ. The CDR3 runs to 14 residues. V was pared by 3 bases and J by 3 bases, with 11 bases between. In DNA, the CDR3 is TGTGCCAGCAGCCAGCAGGGTCTTGACACTGAAGCTTTCTTT. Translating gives CASSQQGLDTEAFF.

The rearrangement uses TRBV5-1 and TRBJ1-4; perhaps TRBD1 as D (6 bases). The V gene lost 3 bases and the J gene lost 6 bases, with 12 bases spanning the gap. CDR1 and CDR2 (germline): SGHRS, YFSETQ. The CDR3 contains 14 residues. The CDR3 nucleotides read TGCGCCAGCAGCTCAGACAGGCTGTATGAAAAACTGTTTTTT. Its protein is CASSSDRLYEKLFF.

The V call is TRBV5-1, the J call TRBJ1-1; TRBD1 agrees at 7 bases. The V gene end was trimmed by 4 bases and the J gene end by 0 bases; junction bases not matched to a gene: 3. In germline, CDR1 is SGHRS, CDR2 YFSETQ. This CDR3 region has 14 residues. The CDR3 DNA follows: TGCGCCAGCAGCCCGGGACAGATGAACACTGAAGCTTTCTTT. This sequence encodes CASSPGQMNTEAFF.

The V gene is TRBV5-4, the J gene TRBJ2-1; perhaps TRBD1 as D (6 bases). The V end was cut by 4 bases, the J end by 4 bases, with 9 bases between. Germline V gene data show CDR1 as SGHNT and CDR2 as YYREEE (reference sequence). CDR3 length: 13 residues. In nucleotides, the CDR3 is TGTGCCAGCAGCCCGGACAGTTACAATGAGCAGTTCTTC. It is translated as CASSPDSYNEQFF.

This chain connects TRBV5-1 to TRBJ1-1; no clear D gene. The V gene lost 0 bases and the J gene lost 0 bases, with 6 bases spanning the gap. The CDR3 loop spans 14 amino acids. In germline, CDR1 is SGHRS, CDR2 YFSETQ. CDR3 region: CASSLESMNTEAFF. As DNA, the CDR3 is TGCGCCAGCAGCTTGGAGAGCATGAACACTGAAGCTTTCTTT.